This TCR beta chain emerged from a study of blood T cells in healthy people across ages. The second PCR ran about 6 to 12 cycles with a sample-barcoded 5' primer and J-beta primers. With 12 random nucleotides, a template-switch adaptor tagged each individual cDNA molecule. MiXCR, run by TCRdb on the 5' RACE reads, gives a single entry per CDR3 protein. This table holds around 1.5 million distinct CDR3 sequences, about 32% found once. V gave up 4 bases and J gave up 7 bases; unmatched junction bases: 11. CDR1 and CDR2 from the germline V gene are LGHDT and YNNKEL (reference sequence). CDR3 length: 15 amino acids. This clonotype was seen a handful of times.

Sample: blood. This TCR derives from a woman in her thirties in good health. The chain combines TRBV3-1 with TRBJ1-2, with 8 bases fitting TRBD1. The CDR3 reads CASSPQRDRGSGYTF. CDR3 in DNA: TGTGCCAGCAGCCCACAGCGTGACAGGGGATCTGGCTACACCTTC.